This T cell receptor (beta chain) stems from a study of PD-1 blockade in classical Hodgkin lymphoma. Measured with immunoSEQ multiplex PCR; TCRdb has only the in-frame clones, and not every one. The data hold 15,000 or so clones, with around nine tenths observed a single time. Germline-derived CDR1 and CDR2 are MDHEN and SYDVKM. Trimming removed 4 bases from V and 2 bases from J; junction bases left unmatched: 15. There are 20 residues in the CDR3. Stated time point: cycle 4 day 1 (C4D1), after more than five weeks of nivolumab. Every patient was affected by relapse after autologous stem cell transplantation, while exposure to brentuximab vedotin was not uniform. Researchers report purifying CD4+ T cells from thawed PBMCs by magnetic negative selection.

The chain carries TRBV28 and TRBJ2-5; 14 bases match TRBD2. Sequencing used CD4+ T cells from blood, obtained before the fourth cycle of nivolumab. The sequence came from a human donor with classical Hodgkin lymphoma. This chain's CDR3 is CASSWRIGLAGGVVQETQYF. CDR3 sequence (DNA): TGTGCCAGCAGTTGGAGGATAGGACTAGCGGGAGGCGTGGTTCAAGAGACCCAGTACTTC.